This TCR beta chain was profiled in a study of read filtering for tumor transcriptome and immune sequencing (dated by TCRdb to about 2020). Study-level background: Of the patients in the cohort, around 17 were male and 14 were female, and their mean age was about 70 years, with a range of roughly 47 to 80. By revised international staging, roughly 8 patients were R-ISS I, approximately 15 were R-ISS II and 6 or 7 were R-ISS III. After DNase treatment, whole-transcriptome libraries were prepared using the TruSeq RNA Access Library Prep Kit. TCR-region mapped reads per sample ranged from about 3.5 to 11 million with IR-seq versus only roughly 75 to 1273 with RNA-seq. The study compared TCR repertoires from targeted immune repertoire sequencing and bulk whole-transcriptome sequencing run on the same bone marrow samples. One main goal was a read-filtering strategy for immune repertoire data, in particular deciding whether clonotypes backed by only one read should be removed. What the study reported, not specific to this receptor: The correlation between IR-seq and RNA-seq shared clonotype proportions was increased by removal of single-read clonotypes. Single-read clonotypes made up roughly four fifths of clonotypes but 3% to 3.5% of total reads in IR-seq, and approximately 73% of clonotypes and 35% to 50% of reads in RNA-seq. The sorted CD138-negative fraction was a mixed bone marrow immune population, not purified T cells. IR-seq captured clonotypes at much higher depth and more reliably than RNA-seq, and smaller IR-seq throughput sufficed to identify most shared clonotypes.

For CDR1 and CDR2, the germline V gene lists SQVTM and ANQGSEA. V loses 6 bases, J loses 0 bases, and the germline ends lie 11 bases apart. Including cysteine and phenylalanine, the CDR3 has 13 amino acids. Only the CDR3 DNA stays, 39 bases, in frame from base 1. Each patient had bone marrow sampled at the time of active disease. Ficoll-Hypaque density gradient centrifugation was used to isolate the bone marrow mononuclear cells. CD138-negative cells were obtained by negative selection after labeling with CD138 magnetic microbeads on a MACS separator, removing myeloma plasma cells. Flow cytometry with CD138 antibodies on an Attune NxT was used to check how pure the isolated cells were. TRIzol reagent was used to extract total RNA, and a NanoDrop spectrophotometer was used to quantify the extracted RNA. Paired RNA-seq and IR-seq were performed on the CD138-negative bone marrow sample of each patient.

Starting from roughly 410 ng RNA, TCR libraries were constructed with the Immunoverse kit using molecular barcoded adaptors that cover the alpha/delta and beta/gamma chains. The same RNA used for transcriptome sequencing was used for TCR library preparation. TCR libraries were sequenced on an Illumina HiSeq 4000 with 2 x 150 cycles. For the original study's pipeline: MiXCR aligned TCR reads to human V, D, J and C references and assembled the aligned reads into CDR3 clonotypes, with quality filtering and error correction included. Clonotype counts and gene usage diversity were analyzed with the tcR package in R. Raw mapping reads were checked after the RNA-seq reads had been mapped by STAR aligner version 2.5.3a onto the human GRCh37 genome. IR-seq fastq files were randomly downsampled with Seqtk 1.3 to test the effect of sequencing depth on detected clonotypes. TCRdb applied fastp at Q25 and MiXCR to the public reads, then kept only in-frame beta chains. Entries that share a CDR3 protein sequence are merged under the most common genes and DNA. The V and J calls, along with clone size, are taken from TCRdb and not from the paper's own processing. The sample has approximately 93,000 distinct CDR3 sequences on record, roughly 21% of them singletons. The top ten clonotypes cover 10% to 12% of the sample.

This clonotype turned up a few times. Its cognate antigen has yet to be identified. This clone may be a read error of a much larger clone one base away. The specimen sequenced was a population of CD138-negative cells sorted from bone marrow. Explained via the paper, the cell subset or site label denotes: bone marrow mononuclear cells depleted of CD138+ plasma/myeloma cells by negative magnetic selection. This chain joins TRBV29-1 to TRBJ1-1, with a tentative D gene TRBD1 over 6 matching bases. The receptor's source is a donor aged 40 or older with multiple myeloma. The sequenced DNA: TGCAGCGTGCTCGGGGACATGAACACTGAAGCTTTCTTT. This sequence encodes CSVLGDMNTEAFF.